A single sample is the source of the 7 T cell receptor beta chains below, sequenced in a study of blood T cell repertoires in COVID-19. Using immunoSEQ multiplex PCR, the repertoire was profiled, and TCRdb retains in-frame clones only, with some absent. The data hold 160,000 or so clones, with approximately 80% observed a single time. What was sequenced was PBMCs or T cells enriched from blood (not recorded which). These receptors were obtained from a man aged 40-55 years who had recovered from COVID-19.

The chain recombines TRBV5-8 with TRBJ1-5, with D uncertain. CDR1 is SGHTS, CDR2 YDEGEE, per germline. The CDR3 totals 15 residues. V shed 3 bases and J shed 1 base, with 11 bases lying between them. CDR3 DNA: TGTGCCAGCAGCTGGGGAGAGACGAGCAATCAGCCCCAGCATTTT. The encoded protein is CASSWGETSNQPQHF.

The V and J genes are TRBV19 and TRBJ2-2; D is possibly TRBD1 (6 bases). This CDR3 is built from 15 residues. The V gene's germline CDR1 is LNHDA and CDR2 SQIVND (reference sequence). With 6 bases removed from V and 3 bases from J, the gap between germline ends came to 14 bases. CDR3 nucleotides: TGTGCCAGTAGCCGCGACAGGTCATACACCGGGGAGCTGTTTTTT. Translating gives CASSRDRSYTGELFF.

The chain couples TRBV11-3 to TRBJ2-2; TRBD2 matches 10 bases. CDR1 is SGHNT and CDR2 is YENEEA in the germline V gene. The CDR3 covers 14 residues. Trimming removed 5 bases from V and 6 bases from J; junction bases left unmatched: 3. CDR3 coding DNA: TGTGCCAGCAGCCTCGGGACTAGCGCCGGGGAGCTGTTTTTT. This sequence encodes CASSLGTSAGELFF.

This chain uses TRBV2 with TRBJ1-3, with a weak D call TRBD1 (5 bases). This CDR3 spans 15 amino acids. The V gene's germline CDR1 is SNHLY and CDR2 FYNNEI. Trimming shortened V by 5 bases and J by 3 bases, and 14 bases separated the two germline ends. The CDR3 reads CASSPRTRVGNTIYF. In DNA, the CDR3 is TGTGCCAGCAGTCCGAGGACCAGGGTTGGAAACACCATATATTTT. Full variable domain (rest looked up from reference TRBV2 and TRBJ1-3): EPEVTQTPSHQVTQMGQEVILRCVPISNHLYFYWYRQILGQKVEFLVSFYNNEISEKSEIFDDQFSVERPDGSNFTLKIRSTKLEDSAMYFCASSPRTRVGNTIYFGEGSWLTVV.

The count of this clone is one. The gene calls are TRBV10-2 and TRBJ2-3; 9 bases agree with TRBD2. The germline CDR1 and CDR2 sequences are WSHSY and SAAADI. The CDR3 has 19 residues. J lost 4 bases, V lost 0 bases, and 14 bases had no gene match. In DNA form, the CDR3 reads TGCGCCAGCAGTGAGTCGAAAGGTGGGGTTAGCGGGGGATCAGATACGCAGTATTTT. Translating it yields CASSESKGGVSGGSDTQYF.

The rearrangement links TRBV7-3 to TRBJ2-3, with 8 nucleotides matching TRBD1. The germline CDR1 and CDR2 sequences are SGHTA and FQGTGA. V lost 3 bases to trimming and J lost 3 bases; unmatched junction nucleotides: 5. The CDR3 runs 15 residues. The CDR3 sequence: CASSFARGRTDTQYF. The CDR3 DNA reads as TGTGCCAGCAGCTTCGCCAGGGGGCGGACAGATACGCAGTATTTT.

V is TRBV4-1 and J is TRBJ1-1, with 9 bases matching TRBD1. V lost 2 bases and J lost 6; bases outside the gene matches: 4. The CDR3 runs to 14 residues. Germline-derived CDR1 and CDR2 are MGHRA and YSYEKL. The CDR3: CASSQPRQGAEAFF. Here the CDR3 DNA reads TGCGCCAGCAGCCAACCTAGACAGGGGGCTGAAGCTTTCTTT.